The rows below give T cell receptor beta chains drawn from one sample of a study of blood T cell repertoires in COVID-19. Profiling relied on immunoSEQ multiplex PCR, and the TCRdb table lists in-frame clones only, not all of them. The sample includes roughly 100,000 clones, 89% of them seen just once. The sequenced sample was peripheral blood. All receptors come from a woman aged 80 or over with active COVID-19. Both conserved end residues are part of each CDR3. A D gene is named only where the DNA matches it firmly. Not all rows give a size; the values are once, few, many and, for expanded clones, a class.

clone_size,v_call,d_call,j_call,cdr3_aa,cdr3_nt
.,TRBV7-2,TRBD2,TRBJ2-7,CASSWTSGRAGEQYF,TGTGCCAGCAGCTGGACTAGCGGGAGGGCAGGCGAGCAGTACTTC
.,TRBV12-5,.,TRBJ2-2,CASGLGRGDTGELFF,TGTGCTAGTGGTTTAGGCAGGGGGGACACCGGGGAGCTGTTTTTT
.,TRBV18,.,TRBJ2-5,CASANRDETQYF,TGTGCCAGCGCGAACAGGGACGAGACCCAGTACTTC
.,TRBV15,.,TRBJ2-7,CATSSLIYGEQYF,TGTGCCACCAGCAGTTTGATATACGGGGAGCAGTACTTC
.,TRBV27,TRBD1,TRBJ2-7,CASSRQGAVNEQYF,TGTGCCAGCAGCCGACAGGGGGCTGTGAACGAGCAGTACTTC
.,TRBV4-2,.,TRBJ2-6,CASSQVEGRSGANVLTF,TGTGCCAGCAGCCAAGTGGAGGGCCGCTCTGGGGCCAACGTCCTGACTTTC
.,TRBV27,TRBD2,TRBJ2-5,CASSRSAGVPLQETQYF,TGTGCCAGCAGTCGCTCAGCGGGGGTCCCCCTCCAAGAGACCCAGTACTTC
.,TRBV28,.,TRBJ2-3,CASSVPGDTQYF,TGTGCCAGCAGTGTCCCGGGGGATACGCAGTATTTT
.,TRBV5-1,TRBD2,TRBJ2-1,CASSRGTSGRGDEQFF,TGCGCCAGCAGCCGCGGGACTAGCGGGAGAGGCGATGAGCAGTTCTTC
.,TRBV18,.,TRBJ2-7,CASSMTAYEQYF,TGTGCCAGCTCGATGACTGCCTACGAGCAGTACTTC
.,TRBV6-5,.,TRBJ2-2,CASSLTVTGELFF,TGTGCCAGCAGCCTCACGGTAACCGGGGAGCTGTTTTTT
.,TRBV19,TRBD1,TRBJ2-7,CASSATGVPSYEQYF,TGTGCCAGTAGCGCGACAGGGGTACCCTCCTACGAGCAGTACTTC
.,TRBV9,.,TRBJ2-2,CASSVIEVGELFF,TGTGCCAGCAGCGTAATTGAGGTGGGGGAGCTGTTTTTT
.,TRBV18,TRBD1,TRBJ2-1,CASSRGTGGSRSYNEQFF,TGTGCCAGCTCAAGGGGGACAGGGGGCTCCCGCTCCTACAATGAGCAGTTCTTC
once,TRBV29-1,.,TRBJ2-3,CSVVLGVSSRAQYF,TGCAGCGTTGTGTTGGGAGTATCGTCCAGAGCGCAGTATTTT
.,TRBV29-1,TRBD2,TRBJ2-1,CSVERGLAAYNEQFF,TGCAGCGTTGAGCGTGGACTAGCGGCCTACAATGAGCAGTTCTTC
.,TRBV15,.,TRBJ2-2,CATSSRRPTGTGELFF,TGTGCCACCAGCAGCCGCCGTCCGACGGGCACCGGGGAGCTGTTTTTT
.,TRBV3-1/TRBV3-2,.,TRBJ2-2,CASSPGGGRGYTGELFF,TGTGCCAGCAGCCCTGGTGGCGGAAGAGGGTACACCGGGGAGCTGTTTTTT
.,TRBV29-1,TRBD2,TRBJ2-7,CSGGTRSAEQYF,TGCAGCGGCGGGACTAGATCTGCCGAGCAGTACTTC
.,TRBV5-1,TRBD1,TRBJ2-7,CASSGAGGTYEQYF,TGCGCCAGCAGCGGGGCAGGGGGTACCTACGAGCAGTACTTC
.,TRBV19,TRBD2,TRBJ2-3,CASSIIGLAAPTDTQYF,TGTGCCAGTAGTATTATTGGACTAGCGGCACCCACAGATACGCAGTATTTT
.,TRBV18,TRBD2,TRBJ2-1,CASSPRVSGSIGYNEQFF,TGTGCCAGCTCACCACGAGTCAGCGGGAGTATCGGGTACAATGAGCAGTTCTTC
.,TRBV6-2/TRBV6-3,.,TRBJ1-2,CASSSQGYGYTF,TGTGCCAGCAGTTCCCAGGGCTATGGCTACACCTTC
.,TRBV4-3,.,TRBJ2-7,CASSQDPLTYEQYF,TGCGCCAGCAGCCAAGATCCCCTAACCTACGAGCAGTACTTC
.,TRBV15,TRBD2,TRBJ2-2,CATSRDYLAGNTGELFF,TGTGCCACCAGCAGAGACTACCTAGCGGGTAACACCGGGGAGCTGTTTTTT
.,TRBV5-4,.,TRBJ2-3,CASSWGLRTDTQYF,TGTGCCAGCAGCTGGGGCCTTCGCACAGATACGCAGTATTTT
.,TRBV30,TRBD1,TRBJ1-4,CAWSVQGAEKLFF,TGTGCCTGGAGTGTACAGGGGGCTGAAAAACTGTTTTTT
.,TRBV15,.,TRBJ1-5,CATSRDHSGIGQPQHF,TGTGCCACCAGCAGAGATCATTCGGGGATAGGACAGCCCCAGCATTTT
.,TRBV7-9,TRBD2,TRBJ2-3,CASSPRTSGRGPDTQYF,TGTGCCAGCAGCCCCAGGACTAGCGGGAGGGGGCCAGATACGCAGTATTTT
.,TRBV6-2/TRBV6-3,.,TRBJ1-4,CASSRQAINEKLFF,TGTGCCAGCAGCCGACAGGCAATCAATGAAAAACTGTTTTTT
.,TRBV11-2,.,TRBJ2-5,CASSPTGPKETQYF,TGTGCCAGCAGCCCTACAGGACCCAAAGAGACCCAGTACTTC
.,TRBV7-6,.,TRBJ2-1,CASSLNSNEQFF,TGTGCCAGCAGCTTAAATAGTAATGAGCAGTTCTTC
once,TRBV4-3,.,TRBJ1-1,CASSQITGFAAFF,TGCGCCAGCAGCCAAATAACAGGGTTTGCTGCTTTCTTT
.,TRBV6-5,TRBD1,TRBJ1-1,CASSYNRGGYTEAFF,TGTGCCAGCAGTTACAACAGGGGGGGGTACACTGAAGCTTTCTTT
.,TRBV20-1,.,TRBJ1-1,CSASKAFF,TGCAGTGCTTCTAAAGCTTTCTTT
.,TRBV7-2,.,TRBJ2-6,CASSLVSFGANVLTF,TGTGCCAGCAGCTTAGTATCTTTTGGGGCCAACGTCCTGACTTTC
.,TRBV6-2/TRBV6-3,.,TRBJ2-5,CASSSLKERHPGAQYF,TGTGCCAGCAGTTCCCTCAAGGAAAGGCATCCGGGGGCCCAGTACTTC
.,TRBV21-1,.,TRBJ2-1,CASSSGLAQYNEQFF,TGTGCCAGCAGCAGTGGACTAGCGCAGTACAATGAGCAGTTCTTC
.,TRBV6-5,.,TRBJ1-1,CASSYSYRGPEAFF,TGTGCCAGCAGTTACTCGTATAGGGGCCCTGAAGCTTTCTTT
.,TRBV19,TRBD1,TRBJ2-3,CASRRTGGTDTQYF,TGTGCCAGTAGAAGGACAGGCGGCACAGATACGCAGTATTTT
.,TRBV5-1,TRBD2,TRBJ2-1,CASSFTGLAGNEQFF,TGCGCCAGCAGCTTTACGGGACTAGCGGGCAATGAGCAGTTCTTC
.,TRBV24-1,.,TRBJ2-5,CATSDRSARETQYF,TGTGCCACCAGTGATCGAAGCGCCCGAGAGACCCAGTACTTC
.,TRBV3-1/TRBV3-2,.,TRBJ1-1,CASSTAGSENTEAFF,TGTGCCAGCAGCACCGCTGGTTCAGAGAACACTGAAGCTTTCTTT
.,TRBV7-5,.,TRBJ2-7,CARSEAGSSSYEQYF,TGTGCCAGAAGTGAAGCGGGCTCGAGCTCCTACGAGCAGTACTTC
.,TRBV3-1/TRBV3-2,TRBD1,TRBJ2-7,CASSPSEGQGPFYEQYF,TGTGCCAGCAGCCCCAGCGAAGGACAGGGGCCCTTCTACGAGCAGTACTTC